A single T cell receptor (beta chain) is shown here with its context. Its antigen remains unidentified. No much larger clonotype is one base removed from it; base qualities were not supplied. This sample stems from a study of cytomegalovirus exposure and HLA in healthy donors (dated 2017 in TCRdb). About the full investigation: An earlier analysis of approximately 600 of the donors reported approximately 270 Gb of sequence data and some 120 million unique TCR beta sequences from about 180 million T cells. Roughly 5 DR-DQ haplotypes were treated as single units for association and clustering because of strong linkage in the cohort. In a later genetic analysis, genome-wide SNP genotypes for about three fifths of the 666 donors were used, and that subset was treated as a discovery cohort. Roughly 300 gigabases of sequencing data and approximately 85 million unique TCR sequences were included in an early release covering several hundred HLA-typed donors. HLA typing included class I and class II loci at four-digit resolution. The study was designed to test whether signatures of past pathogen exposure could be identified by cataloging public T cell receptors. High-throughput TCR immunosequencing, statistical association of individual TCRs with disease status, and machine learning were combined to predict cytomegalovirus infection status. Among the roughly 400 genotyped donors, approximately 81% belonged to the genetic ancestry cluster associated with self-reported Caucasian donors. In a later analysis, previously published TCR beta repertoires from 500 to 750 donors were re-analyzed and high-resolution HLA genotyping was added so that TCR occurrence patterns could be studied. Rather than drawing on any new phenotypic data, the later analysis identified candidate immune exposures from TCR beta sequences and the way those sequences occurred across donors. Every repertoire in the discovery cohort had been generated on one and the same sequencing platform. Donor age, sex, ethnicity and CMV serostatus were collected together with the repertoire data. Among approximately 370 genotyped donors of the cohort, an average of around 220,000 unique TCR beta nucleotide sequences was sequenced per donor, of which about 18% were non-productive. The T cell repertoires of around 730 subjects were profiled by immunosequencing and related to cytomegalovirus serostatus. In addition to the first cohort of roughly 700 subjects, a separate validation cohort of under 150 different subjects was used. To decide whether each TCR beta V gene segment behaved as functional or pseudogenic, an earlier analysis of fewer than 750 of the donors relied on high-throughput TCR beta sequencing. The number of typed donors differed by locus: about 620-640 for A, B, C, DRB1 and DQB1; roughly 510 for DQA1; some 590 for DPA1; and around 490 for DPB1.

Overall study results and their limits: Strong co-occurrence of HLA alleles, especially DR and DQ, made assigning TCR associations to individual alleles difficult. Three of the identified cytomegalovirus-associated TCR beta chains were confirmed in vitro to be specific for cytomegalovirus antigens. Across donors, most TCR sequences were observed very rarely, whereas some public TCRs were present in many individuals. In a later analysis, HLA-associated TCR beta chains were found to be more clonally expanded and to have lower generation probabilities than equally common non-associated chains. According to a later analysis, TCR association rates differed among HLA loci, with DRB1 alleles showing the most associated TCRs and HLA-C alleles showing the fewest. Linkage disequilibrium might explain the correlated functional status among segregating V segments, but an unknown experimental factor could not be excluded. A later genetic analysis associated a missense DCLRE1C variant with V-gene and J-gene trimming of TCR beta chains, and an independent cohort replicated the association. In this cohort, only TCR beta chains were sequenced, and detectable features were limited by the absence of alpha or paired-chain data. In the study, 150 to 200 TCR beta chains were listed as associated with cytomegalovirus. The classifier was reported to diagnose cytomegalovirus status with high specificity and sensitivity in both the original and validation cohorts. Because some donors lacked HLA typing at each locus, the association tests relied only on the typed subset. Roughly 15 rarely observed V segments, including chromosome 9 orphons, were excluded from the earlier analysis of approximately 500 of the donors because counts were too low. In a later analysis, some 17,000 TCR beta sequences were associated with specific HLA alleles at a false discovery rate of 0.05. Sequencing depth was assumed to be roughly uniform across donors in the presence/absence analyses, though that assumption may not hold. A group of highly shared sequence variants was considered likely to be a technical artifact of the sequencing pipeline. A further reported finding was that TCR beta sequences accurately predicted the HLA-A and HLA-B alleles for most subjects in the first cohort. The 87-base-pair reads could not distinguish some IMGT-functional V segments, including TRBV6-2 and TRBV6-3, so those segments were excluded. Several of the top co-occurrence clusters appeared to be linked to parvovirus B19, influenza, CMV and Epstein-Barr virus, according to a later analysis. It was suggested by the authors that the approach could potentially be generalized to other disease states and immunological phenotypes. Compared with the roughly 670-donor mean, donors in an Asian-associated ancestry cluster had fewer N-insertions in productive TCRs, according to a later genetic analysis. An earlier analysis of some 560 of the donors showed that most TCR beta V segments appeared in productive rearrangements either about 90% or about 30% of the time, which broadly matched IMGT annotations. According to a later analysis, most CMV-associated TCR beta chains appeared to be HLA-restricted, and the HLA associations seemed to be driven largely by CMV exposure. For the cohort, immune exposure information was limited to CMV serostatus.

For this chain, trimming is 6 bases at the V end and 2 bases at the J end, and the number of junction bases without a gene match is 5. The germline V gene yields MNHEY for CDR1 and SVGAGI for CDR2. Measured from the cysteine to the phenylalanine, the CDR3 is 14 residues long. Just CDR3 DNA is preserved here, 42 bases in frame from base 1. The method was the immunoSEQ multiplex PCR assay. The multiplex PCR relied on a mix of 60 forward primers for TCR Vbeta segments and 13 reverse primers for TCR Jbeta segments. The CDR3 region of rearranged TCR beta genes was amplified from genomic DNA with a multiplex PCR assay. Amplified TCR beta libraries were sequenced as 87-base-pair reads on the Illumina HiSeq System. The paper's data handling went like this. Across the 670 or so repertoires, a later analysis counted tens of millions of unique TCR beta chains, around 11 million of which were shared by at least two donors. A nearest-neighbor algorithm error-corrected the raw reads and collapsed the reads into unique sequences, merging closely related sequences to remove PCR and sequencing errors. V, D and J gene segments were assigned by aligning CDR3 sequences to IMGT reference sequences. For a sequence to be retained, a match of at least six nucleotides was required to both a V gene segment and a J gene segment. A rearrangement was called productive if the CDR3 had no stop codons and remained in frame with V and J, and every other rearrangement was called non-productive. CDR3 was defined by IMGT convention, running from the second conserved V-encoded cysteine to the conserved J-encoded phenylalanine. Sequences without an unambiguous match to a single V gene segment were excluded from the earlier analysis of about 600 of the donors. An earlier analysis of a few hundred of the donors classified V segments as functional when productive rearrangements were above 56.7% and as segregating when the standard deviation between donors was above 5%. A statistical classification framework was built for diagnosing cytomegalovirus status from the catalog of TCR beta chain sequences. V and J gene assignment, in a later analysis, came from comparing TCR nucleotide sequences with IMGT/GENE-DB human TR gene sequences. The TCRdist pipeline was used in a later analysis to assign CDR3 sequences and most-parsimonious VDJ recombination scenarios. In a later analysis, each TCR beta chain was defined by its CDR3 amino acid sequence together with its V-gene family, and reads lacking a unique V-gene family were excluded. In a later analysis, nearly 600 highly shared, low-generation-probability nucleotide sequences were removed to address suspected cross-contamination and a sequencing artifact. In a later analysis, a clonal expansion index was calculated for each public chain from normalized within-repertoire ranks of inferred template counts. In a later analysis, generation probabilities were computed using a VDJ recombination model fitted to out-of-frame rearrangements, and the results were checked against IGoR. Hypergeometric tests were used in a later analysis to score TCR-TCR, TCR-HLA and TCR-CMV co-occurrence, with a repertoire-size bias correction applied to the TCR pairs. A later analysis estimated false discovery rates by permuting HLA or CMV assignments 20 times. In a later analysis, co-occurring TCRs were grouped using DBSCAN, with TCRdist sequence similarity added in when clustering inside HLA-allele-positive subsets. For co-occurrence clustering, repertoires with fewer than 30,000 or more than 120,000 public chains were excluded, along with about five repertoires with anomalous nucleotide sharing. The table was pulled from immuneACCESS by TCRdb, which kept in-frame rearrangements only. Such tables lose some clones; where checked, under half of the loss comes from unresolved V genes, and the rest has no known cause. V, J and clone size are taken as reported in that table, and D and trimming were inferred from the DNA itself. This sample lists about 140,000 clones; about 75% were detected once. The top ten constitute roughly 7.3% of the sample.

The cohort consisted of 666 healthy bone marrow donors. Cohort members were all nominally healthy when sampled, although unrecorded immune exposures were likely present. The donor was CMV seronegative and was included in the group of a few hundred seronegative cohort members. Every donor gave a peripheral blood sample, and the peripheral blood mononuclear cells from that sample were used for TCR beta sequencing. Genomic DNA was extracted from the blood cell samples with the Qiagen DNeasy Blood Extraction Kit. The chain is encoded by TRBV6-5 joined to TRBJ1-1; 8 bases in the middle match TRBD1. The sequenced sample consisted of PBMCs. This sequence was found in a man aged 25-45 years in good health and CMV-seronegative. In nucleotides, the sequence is TGTGCCAGCAGCCGCGGACAGGGTAACACTGAAGCTTTCTTT. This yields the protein CASSRGQGNTEAFF.